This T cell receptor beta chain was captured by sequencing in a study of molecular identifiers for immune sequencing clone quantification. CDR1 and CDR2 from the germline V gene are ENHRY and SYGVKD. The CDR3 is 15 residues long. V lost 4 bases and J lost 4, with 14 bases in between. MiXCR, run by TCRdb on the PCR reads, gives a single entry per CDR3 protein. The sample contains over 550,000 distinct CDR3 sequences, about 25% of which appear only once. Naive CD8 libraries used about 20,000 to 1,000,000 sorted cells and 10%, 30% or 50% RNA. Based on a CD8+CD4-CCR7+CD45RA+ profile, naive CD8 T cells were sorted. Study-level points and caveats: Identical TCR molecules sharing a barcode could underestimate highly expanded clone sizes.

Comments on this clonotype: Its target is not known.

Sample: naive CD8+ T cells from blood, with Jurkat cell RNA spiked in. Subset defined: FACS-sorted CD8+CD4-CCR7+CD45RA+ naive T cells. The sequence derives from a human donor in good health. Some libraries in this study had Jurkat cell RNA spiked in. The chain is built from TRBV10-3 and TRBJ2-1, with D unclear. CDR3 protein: CAISALSSEYNEQFF. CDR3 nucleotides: TGTGCCATCAGTGCTTTATCCTCGGAGTACAATGAGCAGTTCTTC.